This T cell receptor beta chain comes out of a study of T-cell reconstitution after alpha-beta-depleted transplantation in children. Whole-study findings and limits: Newly made T cells mostly supplied T-cell counts and diversity one year after transplant. Surviving recipient T cells and intrathymic progenitors accounted for some patients' high TCRbeta diversity at day 60. At around two months after transplant, the alpha-beta T cells were reportedly derived from several hundred expanded clones that came from non-depleted graft cells.

Researchers prepared the TCRbeta library using unique molecular identifiers, the study reports. TCRdb re-called the PCR reads with MiXCR, one entry per CDR3 protein. The sample consists of under 250,000 distinct CDR3 sequences, under 20% of them appearing once. This clonotype was seen only a few times. The antigen is unknown. The V gene's germline CDR1 is SGHRS and CDR2 YFSETQ. Unmatched junction bases numbered 5, after V lost 3 bases and J lost 8 bases. The CDR3 spans 13 residues. The origin of this receptor is a male patient aged 2 to 10 who had a stem cell transplant for acute lymphoblastic leukemia, so the T cells may come from the graft donor. The genes are TRBV5-1 and TRBJ2-1, with 7 bases fitting TRBD1. The specimen comprised PBMCs, mostly from graft donor cells, sampled 360 days after TCRalphabeta/CD19-depleted stem cell transplant. As DNA, the CDR3 is TGCGCCAGCAGCTCGACAGGGACGGATGAGCAGTTCTTC. This codes for CASSSTGTDEQFF.